This T cell receptor beta chain emerged from a study of PD-1 blockade in classical Hodgkin lymphoma. Points from the study as a whole: When set against healthy donors, newly diagnosed patients were reported to show lower baseline TCR diversity.

This CDR3 contains 14 residues. CDR1 is SGHRS and CDR2 is YFSETQ in the germline V gene. V lost 4 bases and J 2 bases, leaving 13 bases between the germline ends. Sample time point: cycle 4 day 1 (C4D1), after 6 weeks of nivolumab. Every patient had relapsed following autologous stem cell transplantation, and cohorts differed in brentuximab vedotin exposure. The method was immunoSEQ multiplex PCR; TCRdb's version includes in-frame clones alone and lacks a portion of them. The sample lists 57,000 or so clones, 70% to 90% occurring once. As regards this clone: The antigen is unknown.

The sequence was collected from a human donor with classical Hodgkin lymphoma. The sample consisted of peripheral blood mononuclear cells (PBMCs), taken before the fourth cycle of nivolumab. V and J are TRBV5-1 and TRBJ2-7; D may be TRBD1 or TRBD2 (6 bases each). The CDR3 is CASSGDGGPYEQYF. The CDR3 DNA sequence: TGCGCCAGCAGCGGCGACGGGGGCCCCTACGAGCAGTACTTC.